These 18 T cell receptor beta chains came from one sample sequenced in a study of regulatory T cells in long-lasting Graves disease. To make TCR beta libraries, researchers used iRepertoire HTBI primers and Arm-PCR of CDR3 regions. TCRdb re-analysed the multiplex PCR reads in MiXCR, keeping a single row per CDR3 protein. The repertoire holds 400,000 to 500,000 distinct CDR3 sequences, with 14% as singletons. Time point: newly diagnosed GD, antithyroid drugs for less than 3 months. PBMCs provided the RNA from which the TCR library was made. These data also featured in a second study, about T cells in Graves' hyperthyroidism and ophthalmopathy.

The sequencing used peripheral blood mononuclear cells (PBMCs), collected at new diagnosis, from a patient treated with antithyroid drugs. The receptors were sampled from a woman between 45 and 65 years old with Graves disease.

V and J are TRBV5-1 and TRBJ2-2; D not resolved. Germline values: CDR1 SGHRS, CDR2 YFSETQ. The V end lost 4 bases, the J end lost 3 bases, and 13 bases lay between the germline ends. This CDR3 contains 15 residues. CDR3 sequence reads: CASSPNARYTGELFF. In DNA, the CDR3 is TGCGCCAGCAGCCCCAATGCCAGGTACACCGGGGAGCTGTTTTTT.

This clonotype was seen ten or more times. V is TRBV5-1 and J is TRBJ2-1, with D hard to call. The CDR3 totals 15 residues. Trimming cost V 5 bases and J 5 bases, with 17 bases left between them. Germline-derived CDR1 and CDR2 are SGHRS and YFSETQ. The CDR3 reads CASSSGSALDNEQFF. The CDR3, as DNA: TGCGCCAGCAGTTCCGGGTCTGCCCTAGACAATGAGCAGTTCTTC.

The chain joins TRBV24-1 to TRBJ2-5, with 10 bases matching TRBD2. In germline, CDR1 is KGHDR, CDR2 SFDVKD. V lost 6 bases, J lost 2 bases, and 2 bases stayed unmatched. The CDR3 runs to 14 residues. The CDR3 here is CATSKGLAQETQYF. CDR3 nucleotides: TGTGCCACCAGTAAGGGACTAGCGCAAGAGACCCAGTACTTC.

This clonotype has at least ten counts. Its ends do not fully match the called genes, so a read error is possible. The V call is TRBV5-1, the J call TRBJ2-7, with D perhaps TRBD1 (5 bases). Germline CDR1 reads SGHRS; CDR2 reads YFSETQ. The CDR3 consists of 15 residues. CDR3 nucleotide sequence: TGTGCCAGCAGCAGGGAACGGATGAGCTCCTACGAGCAGTACTTC. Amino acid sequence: CASSRERMSSYEQYF.

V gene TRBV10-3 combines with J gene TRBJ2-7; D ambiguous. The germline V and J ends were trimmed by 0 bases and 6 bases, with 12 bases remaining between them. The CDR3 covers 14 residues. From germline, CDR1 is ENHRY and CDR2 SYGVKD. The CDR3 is CAISESGGSGEQYF. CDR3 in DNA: TGTGCCATCAGTGAGTCTGGCGGATCGGGCGAGCAGTACTTC.

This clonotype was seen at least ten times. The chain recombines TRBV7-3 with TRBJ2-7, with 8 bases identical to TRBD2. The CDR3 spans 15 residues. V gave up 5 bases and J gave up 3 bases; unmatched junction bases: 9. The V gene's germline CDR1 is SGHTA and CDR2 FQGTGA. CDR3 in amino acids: CASSEQGRGGYEQYF. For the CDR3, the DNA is TGTGCCAGCAGCGAGCAGGGTCGGGGGGGCTACGAGCAGTACTTC.

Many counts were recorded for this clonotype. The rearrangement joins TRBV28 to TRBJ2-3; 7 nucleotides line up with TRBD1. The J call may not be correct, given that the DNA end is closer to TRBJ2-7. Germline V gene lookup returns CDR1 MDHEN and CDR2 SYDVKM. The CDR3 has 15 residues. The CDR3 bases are TGTGCCAGCAGCTCCGGGACAGCCACCTCCTACGAGCAGTACTTC. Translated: CASSSGTATSYEQYF.

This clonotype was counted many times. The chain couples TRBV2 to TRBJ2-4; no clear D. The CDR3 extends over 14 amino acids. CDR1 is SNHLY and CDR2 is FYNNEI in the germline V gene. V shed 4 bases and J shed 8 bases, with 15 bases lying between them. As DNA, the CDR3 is TGTGCCAGCAGTGGCTCGGAGATGGATTACATTCAGTACTTC. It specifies CASSGSEMDYIQYF.

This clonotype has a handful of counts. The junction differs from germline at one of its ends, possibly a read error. The CDR3 DNA reads TGTGCCGGCTCAACCGCAACTAATGAAAAACTGTTTTTT. This encodes CAGSTATNEKLFF. V and J are TRBV18 and TRBJ1-4; no clear D gene. Germline V lookup: CDR1 KGHSH, CDR2 LQKENI. CDR3 length: 13 amino acids.

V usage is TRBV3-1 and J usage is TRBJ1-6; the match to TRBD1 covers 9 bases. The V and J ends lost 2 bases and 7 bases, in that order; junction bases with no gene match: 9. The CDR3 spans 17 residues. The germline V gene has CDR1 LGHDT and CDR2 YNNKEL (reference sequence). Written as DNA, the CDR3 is TGTGCCAGCAGCCAAAGAACGACGGACAGGGGCAATTCACCCCTCCACTTT. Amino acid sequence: CASSQRTTDRGNSPLHF.

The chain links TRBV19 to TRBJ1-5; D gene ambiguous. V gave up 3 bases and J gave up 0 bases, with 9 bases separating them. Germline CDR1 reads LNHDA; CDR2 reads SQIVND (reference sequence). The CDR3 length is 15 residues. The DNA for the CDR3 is TGTGCCAGTAGTATGGGGAGAAATAGCAATCAGCCCCAGCATTTT. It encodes CASSMGRNSNQPQHF.

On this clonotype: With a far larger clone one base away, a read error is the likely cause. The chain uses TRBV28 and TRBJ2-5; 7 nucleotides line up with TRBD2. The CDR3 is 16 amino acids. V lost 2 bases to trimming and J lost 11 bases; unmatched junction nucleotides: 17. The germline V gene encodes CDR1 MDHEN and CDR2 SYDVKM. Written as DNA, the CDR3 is TGTGCCAGCAGTTTACGGAGTGGGGGGAGGGCGAATGAGCAGTACTTC. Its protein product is CASSLRSGGRANEQYF. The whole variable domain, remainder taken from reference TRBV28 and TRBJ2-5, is DVKVTQSSRYLVKRTGEKVFLECVQDMDHENMFWYRQDPGLGLRLIYFSYDVKMKEKGDIPEGYSVSREKKERFSLILESASTNQTSMYLCASSLRSGGRANEQYFGPGTRLLVL.

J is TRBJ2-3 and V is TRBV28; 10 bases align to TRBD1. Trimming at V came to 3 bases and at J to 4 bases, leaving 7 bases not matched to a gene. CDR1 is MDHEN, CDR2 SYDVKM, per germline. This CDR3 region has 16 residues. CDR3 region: CASSFFGTGVSDTQYF. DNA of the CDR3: TGTGCCAGCAGTTTCTTCGGGACAGGGGTTTCAGATACGCAGTATTTT.

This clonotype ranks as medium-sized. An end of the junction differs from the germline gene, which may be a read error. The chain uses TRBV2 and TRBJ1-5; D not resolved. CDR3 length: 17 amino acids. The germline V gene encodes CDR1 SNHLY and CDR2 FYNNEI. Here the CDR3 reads CASSQAGYSYSNQPQHF. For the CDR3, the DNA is TGCGCCAGCAGCCAAGCTGGTTACTCTTATAGCAATCAGCCCCAGCATTTT.

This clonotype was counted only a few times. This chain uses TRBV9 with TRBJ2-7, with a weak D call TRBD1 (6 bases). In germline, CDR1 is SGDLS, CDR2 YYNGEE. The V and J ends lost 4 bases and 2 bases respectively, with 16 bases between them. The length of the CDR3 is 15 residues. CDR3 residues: CASSISGTFTYEQYF. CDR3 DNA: TGTGCCAGCAGCATATCCGGGACATTTACCTACGAGCAGTACTTC.

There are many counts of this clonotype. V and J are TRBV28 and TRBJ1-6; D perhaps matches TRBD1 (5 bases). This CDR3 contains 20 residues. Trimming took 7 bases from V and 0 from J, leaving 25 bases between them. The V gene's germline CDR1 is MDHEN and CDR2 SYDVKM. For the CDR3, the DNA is TGTGCCAGCACTACCCCCACTCGGACATCCCCGAGCTCCTATAATTCACCCCTCCACTTT. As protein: CASTTPTRTSPSSYNSPLHF.

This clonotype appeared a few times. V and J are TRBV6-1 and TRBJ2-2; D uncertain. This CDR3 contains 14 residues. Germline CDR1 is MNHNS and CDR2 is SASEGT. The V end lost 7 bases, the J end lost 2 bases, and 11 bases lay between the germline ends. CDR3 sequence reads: CASTLVDNTGELFF. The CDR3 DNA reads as TGTGCCAGCACTCTAGTCGATAACACCGGGGAGCTGTTTTTT.

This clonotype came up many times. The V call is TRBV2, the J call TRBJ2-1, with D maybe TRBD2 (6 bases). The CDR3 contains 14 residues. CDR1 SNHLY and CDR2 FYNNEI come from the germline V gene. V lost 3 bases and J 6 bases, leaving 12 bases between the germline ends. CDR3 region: CASSETRWGNEQFF. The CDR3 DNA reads TGTGCCAGCAGTGAGACTAGATGGGGCAATGAGCAGTTCTTC.